This entry features one TCR beta chain sequence. Its antigen remains undetermined. Qualities for individual bases were not recorded, and no much larger clone is one base off. The germline V end is reduced by 4 bases and the J end by 5 bases; junction bases left unmatched: 16. There are 17 amino acids in the CDR3, from cysteine to phenylalanine inclusive. Only the CDR3 portion is preserved as DNA: 51 bases, with reading frame beginning at the first base. CDR1 SGHTA and CDR2 FQGTGA were looked up in the germline V gene. The data are from a study of monozygotic twins with cystic fibrosis (dated by TCRdb to about 2021). For context, the study as a whole: Around 2.8 micrograms of fragmented DNA went through around 15 PCR cycles to produce barcoded libraries. On the day blood was drawn, the twins' weight-for-height and FEVPerc (FEV1 disease centile) were ranked against those of the approximately 1,000 cohort participants. Data for three of the twin pairs had already been reported earlier in a different context. To gauge how much genetics shapes V and J gene usage, the researchers compared TCR beta repertoires both within and across 16 monozygotic twin pairs who have cystic fibrosis. The cohort comprised ten female and six male twin pairs aged roughly 2.0 to 40 years, median around 9 years, mostly children and adolescents. The investigation overall reported the following: The cohort was small, and the number of shared CDR3s showed no association with age, concordance or disease severity. Monozygotic CF twin pairs shared significantly more nucleotide-identical clonotypes within each pair than unrelated CF individuals shared with one another (P = 0.000026, Mann-Whitney). V gene usage was most similar to the co-twin for 13 of 16 pairs, and J usage for 8 of 16 pairs, suggesting genetic constraints. Simpson clonality was generally low (median around 0.01), which suggests a naive-dominated repertoire, and clonality was higher in the most severely affected patients.

The twin pairs came from the European Cystic Fibrosis Twin and Sibling Study Cohort, which recruited patients from more than 150 CF clinics across 14 European countries. Zygosity and CFTR genotype were confirmed in-house, and zygosity was tested by multiplex PCR of nine short tandem repeat loci. Peripheral blood was sampled from each twin, and clinical parameters were recorded on the day of blood sampling. Phenol/chloroform extraction was used to isolate genomic DNA from peripheral blood cells, and the DNA was then kept in TE buffer at 4 degrees C. TCR beta CDR3 regions were amplified by multiplex PCR with the immunoSEQ immune profiling system according to the manufacturer's instructions. Sequencing was performed on an Illumina NextSeq system. Under the source paper's analysis protocol: Sequence data were processed on the immunoSEQ Analyzer platform, and clonality was calculated as the square root of Simpson's index of productive rearrangements. Jensen-Shannon distance served as the measure of similarity in V and J usage, while OLGA was used to compute CDR3 generation probabilities. Shared CDR3 sequences were searched in the immuneACCESS database (August 2020) and in VDJdb (December 2020). TCRdb mirrors the immuneACCESS table, restricted to in-frame sequences. Some clones are absent from its copies; in checked studies, under half trace to an unresolved V gene, and the reason for the others is unknown. Clonal size and the V and J genes are those of that table, whereas D and trimming came from the DNA. The sample profile shows about 35,000 clones; approximately 70% of them were found once. The top ten clones comprise roughly 0.72% of the sample.

This sequence originates from a girl aged 5 to 17 with cystic fibrosis. The specimen sequenced was blood. The sequence joins TRBV7-3 to TRBJ2-7, with 8 bases aligning to TRBD1. CDR3 protein: CASSSRGTGPCGHEQYF. The DNA sequence is TGTGCCAGCAGCTCCAGGGGGACAGGACCCTGTGGCCACGAGCAGTACTTC.